The T cell receptor beta chain under discussion was sequenced for a study of control samples from healthy donors and cancer patients. Profiling relied on immunoSEQ multiplex PCR, and the TCRdb table lists in-frame clones only, not all of them. This sample has about 130,000 clones, with more than 85% found just once. The germline V and J ends were trimmed by 2 bases and 5 bases, with 16 bases remaining between them. The CDR3 covers 15 residues. Germline lookup yields CDR1 SGHRS and CDR2 YFSETQ. Source material: blood. This receptor was obtained from a man in his late teens or twenties in good health. The J gene is TRBJ1-1, the V gene TRBV5-1; D may be TRBD1 (5 bases). The CDR3 bases are TGCGCCAGCAGCTTAGTTCAGGGCGGGAAAACTGAAGCTTTCTTT. It specifies CASSLVQGGKTEAFF.